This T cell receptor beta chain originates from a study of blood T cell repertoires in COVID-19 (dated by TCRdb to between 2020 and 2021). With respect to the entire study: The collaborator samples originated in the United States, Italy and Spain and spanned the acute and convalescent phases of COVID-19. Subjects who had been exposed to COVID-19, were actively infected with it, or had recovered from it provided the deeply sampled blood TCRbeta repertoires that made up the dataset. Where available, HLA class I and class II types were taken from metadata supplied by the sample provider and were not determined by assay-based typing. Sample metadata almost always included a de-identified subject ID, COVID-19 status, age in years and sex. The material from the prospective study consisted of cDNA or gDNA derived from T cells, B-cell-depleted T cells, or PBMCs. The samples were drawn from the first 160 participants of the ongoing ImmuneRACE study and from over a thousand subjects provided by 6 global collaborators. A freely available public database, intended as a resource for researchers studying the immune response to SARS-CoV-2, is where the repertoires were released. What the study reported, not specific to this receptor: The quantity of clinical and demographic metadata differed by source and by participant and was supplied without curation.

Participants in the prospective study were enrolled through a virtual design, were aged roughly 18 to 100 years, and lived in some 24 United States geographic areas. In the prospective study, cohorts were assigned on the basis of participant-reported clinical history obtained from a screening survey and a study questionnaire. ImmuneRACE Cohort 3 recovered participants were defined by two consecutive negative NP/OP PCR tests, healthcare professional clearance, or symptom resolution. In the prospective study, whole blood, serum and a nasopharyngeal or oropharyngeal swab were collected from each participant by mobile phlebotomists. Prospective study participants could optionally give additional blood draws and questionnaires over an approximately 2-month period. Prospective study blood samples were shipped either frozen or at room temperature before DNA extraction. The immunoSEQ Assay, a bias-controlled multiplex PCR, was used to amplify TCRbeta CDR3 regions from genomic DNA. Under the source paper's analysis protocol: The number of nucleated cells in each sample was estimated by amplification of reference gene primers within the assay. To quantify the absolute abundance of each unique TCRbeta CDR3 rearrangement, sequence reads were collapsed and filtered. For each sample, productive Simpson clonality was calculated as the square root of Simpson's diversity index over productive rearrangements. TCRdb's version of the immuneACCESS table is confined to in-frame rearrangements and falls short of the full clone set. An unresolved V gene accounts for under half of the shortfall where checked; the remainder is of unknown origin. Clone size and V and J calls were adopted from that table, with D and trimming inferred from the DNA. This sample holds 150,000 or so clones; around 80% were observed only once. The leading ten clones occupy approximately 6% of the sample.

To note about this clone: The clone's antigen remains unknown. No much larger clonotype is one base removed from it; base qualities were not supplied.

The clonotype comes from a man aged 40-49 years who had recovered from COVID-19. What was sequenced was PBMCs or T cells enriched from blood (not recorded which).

The CDR3 here reads CATGSDRGAYNEQFF. The DNA sequence is as follows: TGTGCCACCGGGAGTGACAGGGGCGCCTACAATGAGCAGTTCTTC. The sequence links TRBV24-1 to TRBJ2-1, with 8 bases aligning to TRBD1. V ends up 9 bases short and J 2 bases short, with an unmatched junction base count of 8. CDR1 and CDR2 (KGHDR, SFDVKD) derive from the germline V gene. Counted from cysteine to phenylalanine, this CDR3 has 15 amino acids. Only the CDR3 region is kept as DNA, spanning 45 bases read in frame from base 1.